The entry below describes one TCR beta chain. Its antigen target is currently unknown. Base qualities are not provided; no much larger clone lies one nucleotide away. TCRbeta CDR3 regions were amplified from genomic DNA using the immunoSEQ Assay, a bias-controlled multiplex PCR. Processing in the source paper ran as follows. The number of nucleated cells in each sample was estimated by amplification of reference gene primers within the assay. To quantify the absolute abundance of each unique TCRbeta CDR3 rearrangement, sequence reads were collapsed and filtered. Productive Simpson clonality was computed per sample as the square root of Simpson's diversity index over productive rearrangements. TCRdb mirrors the immuneACCESS table, restricted to in-frame sequences. Some clones are absent from its copies; in checked studies, under half trace to an unresolved V gene, and the reason for the others is unknown. The V and J calls and clone size come from that table; D and trimming were worked out from the DNA. Recorded for this sample are about 200,000 clones; around 86% of them occurred a single time. The ten largest clones represent around 5.4% of the sample.

This record comes from a study of blood T cell repertoires in COVID-19 (dated by TCRdb to 2020 to 2021). Study-wide context: Collaborator samples came from the United States, Italy and Spain and covered acute and convalescent phases of COVID-19. The material from the prospective study consisted of cDNA or gDNA derived from T cells, B-cell-depleted T cells, or PBMCs. The dataset comprised deeply sampled blood TCRbeta repertoires from subjects exposed to, actively infected with, or recovered from COVID-19. The repertoires were released in a freely available public database intended as a resource for research on the immune response to SARS-CoV-2. Samples came from the ongoing ImmuneRACE study (first 160 participants) plus 1,254 subjects from 6 global collaborators. Sample metadata almost always included a de-identified subject ID, COVID-19 status, age in years and sex. Where HLA class I and class II types were available, the types were taken from metadata supplied by the sample provider, not from assay-based typing. The paper's findings and limits, for the study overall: Clinical and demographic metadata were provided uncurated, with the amount varying by source and participant.

Each collaborating institution followed its own protocols to collect whole blood in K2EDTA tubes. For TCRbeta analysis, collaborators shipped samples as frozen whole blood, isolated PBMCs, or DNA extracted from either of those sample types. The germline V gene (reference sequence) specifies MNHEY as CDR1 and SMNVEV as CDR2. There are 16 amino acids in the CDR3, from cysteine to phenylalanine inclusive. The only DNA kept is the CDR3, 48 bases in frame from the first base. A distance of 18 bases separates the germline ends of V and J, which lose 6 bases and 1 base respectively. The V and J genes are TRBV27 and TRBJ1-2; a tentative D match to TRBD1 spans 5 bases. Material for sequencing was peripheral blood. The sequence came from a human donor in a cohort sampled during active COVID-19. The nucleotide sequence reads TGTGCCAGCAGCCCAGCTTTCTGGGGACTTAACTATGGCTACACCTTC. This gives the protein CASSPAFWGLNYGYTF.